This T cell receptor beta chain was captured in a study of T cells in Graves' hyperthyroidism and ophthalmopathy. RNA transcripts provided the source from which TCR beta CDR3 regions were amplified. The HTBI primer set drove a first-round RT-PCR of the TCR CDR3. TCRdb used MiXCR to reprocess the multiplex PCR reads, holding one entry per CDR3 protein. The sample includes about 840,000 distinct CDR3 sequences, roughly 40% of them seen just once. Trimming pared 6 bases from V and 3 bases from J, leaving 12 bases between. This CDR3 comprises 13 residues. CDR1 is DFQATT, CDR2 SNEGSKA, per germline (reference sequence).

Input material: blood. The clonotype comes from a man aged 18-30 years with Graves' hyperthyroidism. The chain links TRBV20-1 to TRBJ1-5; a possible D gene is TRBD1 (5 bases). CDR3 bases: TGCAGTGCCCGACAGCTAGACAATCAGCCCCAGCATTTT. This sequence encodes CSARQLDNQPQHF.